The 3 T cell receptor beta chains given below trace back to one sample, sequenced in a study of T cells in tuberculosis (dated by TCRdb to 2017 to 2018). The time point label, read with the paper, signifies: new active TB diagnosis, blood taken before or within 7 days of starting treatment. The library was produced with the immunoSEQ multiplex PCR assay. TCRdb holds this immuneACCESS table with in-frame rearrangements only. Some clones are missing; in checked studies, unresolved V genes explain under half, and the rest has no known cause. In this sample the table shows about 38,000 clones, approximately 94% of which occur a single time. The top ten constitute about 4.7% of the sample. The specimen was PBMCs, collected at tuberculosis diagnosis. The receptors originated from an adult with tuberculosis.

The chain links TRBV10-3 to TRBJ1-5; a possible D gene is TRBD1 (5 bases). The CDR3 runs 13 residues. Germline V CDR1 and CDR2: ENHRY, SYGVKD. The germline V and J ends were trimmed by 9 bases and 6 bases, with 15 bases remaining between them. The CDR3 DNA follows: TGTGCCATATCCGGGGGTCAAGGTCAGCCCCAGCATTTT. Translation gives CAISGGQGQPQHF.

The genes are TRBV27 and TRBJ1-5, with a weak D call TRBD1 (5 bases). Trimming cost V 2 bases and J 6 bases, with 14 bases left between them. The germline gives CDR1 MNHEY, CDR2 SMNVEV (reference sequence). This CDR3 is 15 amino acids long. CDR3 amino acids: CASSLMGGWGQPQHF. CDR3 nucleotides: TGTGCCAGCAGTTTAATGGGGGGGTGGGGTCAGCCCCAGCATTTT.

This chain links TRBV5-4 with TRBJ1-3; D is possibly TRBD1 (6 bases). Germline V lookup: CDR1 SGHNT, CDR2 YYREEE (reference sequence). This CDR3 comprises 15 residues. Between the trimmed V and J ends, which lost 4 bases and 0 bases, there was a span of 11 bases. The CDR3 loop is CASSTKQGSGNTIYF. CDR3 DNA sequence: TGTGCCAGCAGCACGAAACAGGGCTCTGGAAACACCATATATTTT.